Included here is one TCR beta chain sequence, with context. As yet, its antigen is unknown. The CDR3 loop spans 15 amino acids. V was cut by 1 base and J by 4 bases, with 13 bases left in between. CDR1 is SGHNT, CDR2 YENEEA, per germline. The entry originates in a study of Graves' ophthalmopathy and Graves' hyperthyroidism. Study as a whole: Before any treatment was given, at initial diagnosis, peripheral blood was collected.

Excluded: other autoimmune disease, uncontrolled infection, pregnancy or lactation. Broader study findings: Among thyroid clonotypes expanded above 0.001 frequency, most also appeared in blood. Sensitivity of about 70% and specificity of less than 75% were achieved by the model that predicted ophthalmopathy progression.

RNA transcripts served as template for amplifying TCR beta CDR3 sequences. After a first-round RT-PCR with HTBI primers, a second-round multiplex PCR was run. A single record per CDR3 protein comes from TCRdb applying MiXCR to the multiplex PCR reads. Seen here are about 700,000 distinct CDR3 sequences, 35% to 45% observed once, and the top ten hold 2.5% to 3.5%. V is TRBV11-3 and J is TRBJ1-1; D is possibly TRBD1 (6 bases). This TCR was recovered from an adult man with Graves' ophthalmopathy. Sequencing input: peripheral blood. This CDR3 is CASSLGGGLGTEAFF. The CDR3 DNA reads TGTGCCAGCAGCTTAGGAGGGGGGCTTGGCACTGAAGCTTTCTTT.